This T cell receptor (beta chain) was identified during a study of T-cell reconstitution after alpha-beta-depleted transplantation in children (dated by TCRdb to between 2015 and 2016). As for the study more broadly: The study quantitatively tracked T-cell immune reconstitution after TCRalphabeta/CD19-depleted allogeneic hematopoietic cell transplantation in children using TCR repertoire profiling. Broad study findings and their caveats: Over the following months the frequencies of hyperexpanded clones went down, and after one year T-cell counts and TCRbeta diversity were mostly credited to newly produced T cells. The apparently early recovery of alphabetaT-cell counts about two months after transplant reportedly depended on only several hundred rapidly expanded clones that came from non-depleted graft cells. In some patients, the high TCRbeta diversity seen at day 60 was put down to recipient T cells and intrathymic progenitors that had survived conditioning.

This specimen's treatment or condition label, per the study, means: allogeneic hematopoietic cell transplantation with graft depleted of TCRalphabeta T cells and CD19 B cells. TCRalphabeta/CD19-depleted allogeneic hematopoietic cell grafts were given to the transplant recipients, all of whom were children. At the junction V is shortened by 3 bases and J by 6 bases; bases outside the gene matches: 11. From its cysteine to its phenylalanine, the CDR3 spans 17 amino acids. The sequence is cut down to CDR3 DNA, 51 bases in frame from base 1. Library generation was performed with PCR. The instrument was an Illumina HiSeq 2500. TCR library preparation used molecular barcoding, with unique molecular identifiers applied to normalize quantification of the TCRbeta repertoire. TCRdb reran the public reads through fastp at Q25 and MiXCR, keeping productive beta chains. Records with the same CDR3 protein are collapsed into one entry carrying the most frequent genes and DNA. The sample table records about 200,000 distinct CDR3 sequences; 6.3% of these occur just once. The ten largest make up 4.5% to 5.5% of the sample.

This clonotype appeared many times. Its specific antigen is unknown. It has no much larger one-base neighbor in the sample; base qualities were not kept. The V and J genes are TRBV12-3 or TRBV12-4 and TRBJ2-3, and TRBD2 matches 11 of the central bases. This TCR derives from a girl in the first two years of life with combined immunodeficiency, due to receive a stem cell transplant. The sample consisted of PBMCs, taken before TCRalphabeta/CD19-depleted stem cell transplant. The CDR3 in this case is CASSFLVGLAESDTQYF. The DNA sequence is TGTGCCAGCAGTTTCTTGGTGGGACTAGCGGAGTCCGATACGCAGTATTTT.